A single sample is the source of the 11 T cell receptor beta chains below, sequenced in a study of spatial heterogeneity in lung cancer. Time point given: blood at routine non-recurrence follow-up after resection. TCRdb processed the 5' RACE reads anew with MiXCR; each CDR3 protein has one entry. The sample lists about 47,000 distinct CDR3 sequences, 10% to 15% occurring once. The material was PBMCs, obtained at follow-up. These receptors were collected from a male donor with early-stage non-small cell lung cancer.

This clonotype has only one observation. A read error is possible here, since a much larger clone lies one base away. The missing conserved phenylalanine or tryptophan at the end of this CDR3 makes a read error likely. The genes are TRBV27 and TRBJ1-1; no reliable D call. Germline-derived CDR1 and CDR2 are MNHEY and SMNVEV (reference sequence). CDR3 length: 14 amino acids. The V end was cut by 3 bases, the J end by 3 bases, with 11 bases between. CDR3 sequence reads: CASSFLGRDTEAFY. CDR3 in DNA: TGTGCCAGCAGTTTTTTAGGGAGGGACACTGAAGCTTTCTAT.

This clonotype came up many times. The chain employs TRBV5-5 and TRBJ2-3; D gene ambiguous. With 7 bases removed from V and 1 base from J, the gap between germline ends came to 7 bases. Germline V gene sequence: CDR1 SGHKS, CDR2 YYEKEE (reference sequence). This CDR3 region has 12 residues. CDR3 DNA sequence: TGTGCCAGCGAGCCGGGCACAGATACGCAGTATTTT. Protein: CASEPGTDTQYF.

Only a few counts were recorded for this clonotype. The germline gene is not matched at one end of the junction; a read error may be the cause. V is TRBV12-3 or TRBV12-4 and J is TRBJ2-5; 8 nucleotides line up with TRBD1. This CDR3 contains 15 residues. CDR3 region: CASSSTGTGQETQYF. The CDR3 nucleotides are TGTGCCAGCAGTTCGACCGGGACAGGCCAAGAAACCCAGTACTTC.

In this sample, this clonotype turned up a few times. The V and J genes are TRBV18 and TRBJ1-4; 7 bases align to TRBD1. The CDR3 runs to 13 residues. V lost 3 bases, J lost 7 bases, and 2 bases stayed unmatched. Germline V gene data show CDR1 as KGHSH and CDR2 as LQKENI. This chain's CDR3 is CASSPGQAEKLFF. In nucleotides, the CDR3 is TGTGCCAGCTCACCCGGACAGGCTGAAAAACTGTTTTTT.

This clonotype was recorded many times. The V gene is TRBV27, the J gene TRBJ2-2; D perhaps matches TRBD1 (5 bases). V shed 5 bases and J shed 6 bases, with 10 bases lying between them. The CDR3 is 13 residues long. Per the germline V gene, CDR1 is MNHEY and CDR2 is SMNVEV (reference sequence). The CDR3 nucleotides read TGTGCCAGCAGTCCCTCAGGGTCCGGGGAGCTGTTTTTT. Its protein is CASSPSGSGELFF.

The genes are TRBV18 and TRBJ2-5; D ambiguous. The germline V and J ends were trimmed by 3 bases and 4 bases, with 12 bases remaining between them. Germline values: CDR1 KGHSH, CDR2 LQKENI. The length of the CDR3 is 14 residues. CDR3 sequence (DNA): TGTGCCAGCTCACCCCTTCTCGGCGGAGAGACCCAGTACTTC. It specifies CASSPLLGGETQYF.

This clonotype was recorded at least ten times. The chain recombines TRBV6-5 with TRBJ1-2; D call uncertain. V was clipped by 0 bases and J by 4 bases, with 15 bases between them. The germline CDR1 and CDR2 sequences are MNHEY and SVGAGI. The CDR3 has 16 residues. DNA for the CDR3: TGTGCCAGCAGTTACTCCTATTTAGCCCCTTTCTATGGCTACACCTTC. As protein: CASSYSYLAPFYGYTF.

The chain uses TRBV4-1 and TRBJ2-7; tentative D call: TRBD2 (5 bases). The germline CDR1 and CDR2 sequences are MGHRA and YSYEKL. The CDR3 loop spans 16 amino acids. The V end was cut by 4 bases, the J end by 3 bases, with 19 bases between. The CDR3 coding sequence is TGCGCCAGCAGCCTCCGGACTGCCGACGTCTACTACGAGCAGTACTTC. Residues: CASSLRTADVYYEQYF.

The table lists this clonotype with many counts. The V gene is TRBV20-1, the J gene TRBJ2-3; D unresolved. The CDR3 consists of 14 residues. Trimming removed 7 bases from V and 1 base from J, with 15 bases in between. CDR1 is DFQATT and CDR2 is SNEGSKA in the germline V gene (reference sequence). The CDR3 protein is CSVPDPAGTDTQYF. The CDR3 region has the DNA TGCAGTGTCCCGGACCCCGCGGGCACAGATACGCAGTATTTT.

At least ten counts were recorded for this clonotype. The genes are TRBV7-9 and TRBJ1-1, with TRBD1 matching 8 bases. J was trimmed by 8 bases and V by 5 bases; bases with no gene match: 10. This CDR3 contains 14 residues. Germline-derived CDR1 and CDR2 are SEHNR and FQNEAQ (reference sequence). The CDR3 DNA sequence: TGTGCCAGCAGCCTGAGTCCCGGGACAGGCGAAGCTTTCTTT. Amino acid sequence: CASSLSPGTGEAFF.

The CDR3 here is CSVRHYQETQYF. The CDR3 nucleotides read TGCAGCGTTAGACACTACCAAGAGACCCAGTACTTC. The chain is built from TRBV29-1 and TRBJ2-5; D gene unclear. CDR3 size: 12 residues. Looked up from germline, CDR1 is SQVTM and CDR2 is ANQGSEA. V lost 5 bases to trimming and J lost 0 bases, with 7 bases between them.